Shown below are 9 T cell receptor beta chains from a single sample sequenced in a study of T cell repertoires in aging, cancer and after chemotherapy (dated by TCRdb to the late 2010s). TCR beta rearrangements were amplified from genomic DNA extracted from peripheral blood rather than from sorted cells or RNA. Instrument used: Illumina MiSeq. Rearranged TRB sequences spanning V, D and J segments were amplified in a multiplex touch-down PCR with a mixed TRB-A/B primer pool. TCRdb reprocessing: public reads trimmed at Q25 with fastp, clones called with MiXCR, in-frame beta chains kept. Duplicate CDR3 protein sequences are folded into a single record with the most common DNA and genes. Here the sample has roughly 4,000 distinct CDR3 sequences; roughly 29% occur a single time. The ten largest make up roughly 45% of the sample. The sequenced sample was blood. These receptors were taken from a human donor in good health.

This clonotype showed up just a few times. This chain uses TRBV5-6 with TRBJ1-2; 7 bases are a match to TRBD1. This CDR3 is built from 17 residues. Germline V gene lookup returns CDR1 SGHDT and CDR2 YYEEEE. V was pared by 6 bases and J by 4 bases, with 18 bases of the junction left unmatched. CDR3 DNA: TGTGCCAGCACCGAACAGACAGGGACCCTCCTAGTCTATGGCTACACCTTC. Encoded protein: CASTEQTGTLLVYGYTF.

The chain joins TRBV20-1 to TRBJ1-2; the D is unclear. This CDR3 region has 13 residues. Trimming removed 0 bases from V and 3 bases from J, with 8 bases in between. Germline values: CDR1 DFQATT, CDR2 SNEGSKA (reference sequence). The chain's CDR3 is CSAREGQDYGYTF. The CDR3, as DNA: TGCAGTGCTAGAGAAGGGCAGGACTATGGCTACACCTTC.

J is TRBJ2-4 and V is TRBV5-1, with 14 nucleotides matching TRBD2. The CDR3 sequence is 17 residues long. J was trimmed by 0 bases and V by 5 bases; bases with no gene match: 4. Germline-derived CDR1 and CDR2 are SGHRS and YFSETQ. The CDR3 nucleotides read TGCGCCAGCAGTCCGACTAGCGGGAGGGAAGCCAAAAACATTCAGTACTTC. The encoded protein is CASSPTSGREAKNIQYF.

The count of this clonotype is one. A much larger clone is a single base away; this may be a read error. The chain joins TRBV19 to TRBJ2-1, with TRBD2 matching 10 bases. The CDR3 covers 15 residues. Germline-derived CDR1 and CDR2 are LNHDA and SQIVND (reference sequence). After removal of 7 bases from V and 4 bases from J, the junction contained 7 bases not matched to a gene. Here the CDR3 reads CASIKTSGDYNEQFF. Written as DNA, the CDR3 is TGTGCCAGTATTAAAACTAGCGGGGATTACAATGAGCAGTTCTTC.

This clonotype is labeled as medium-sized. The chain carries TRBV29-1 and TRBJ2-3; tentative D call: TRBD1 (5 bases). Germline CDR1 is SQVTM and CDR2 is ANQGSEA. The CDR3 runs to 14 residues. Trimming removed 4 bases from V and 4 bases from J, with 15 bases in between. The CDR3 here is CSVVGQDVPDTQYF. Here the CDR3 DNA reads TGCAGCGTTGTGGGGCAGGACGTCCCAGATACGCAGTATTTT.

This clonotype was recorded a few times. The genes are TRBV19 and TRBJ1-4, with TRBD1 matching 8 bases. The CDR3 spans 16 residues. Germline assignment: CDR1 LNHDA and CDR2 SQIVND (reference sequence). V lost 7 bases to trimming and J lost 2 bases; unmatched junction nucleotides: 9. CDR3 protein: CASTSQGAATNEKLFF. CDR3 coding DNA: TGTGCCAGTACCTCCCAGGGGGCCGCGACTAATGAAAAACTGTTTTTT.

In this sample, this clonotype turned up a few times. CDR3 DNA: TGTGCCAGCAGTCCAGGACTAAACTACGAGCAGTACTTC. This sequence encodes CASSPGLNYEQYF. The chain joins TRBV27 to TRBJ2-7, with TRBD2 as a possible D gene (6 bases). Trimming removed 5 bases at V and 3 bases at J, with 11 bases between. Germline lookup yields CDR1 MNHEY and CDR2 SMNVEV (reference sequence). There are 13 residues in the CDR3.

This clonotype is deemed medium-sized (0.01 to 0.1%). One end of the junction varies from germline; a read error may be responsible. The chain has TRBV19 and TRBJ2-1; 12 nucleotides align to TRBD2. The germline gives CDR1 LNHDA, CDR2 SQIVND (reference sequence). The CDR3 extends over 15 amino acids. CDR3 in DNA: TGTGCCAGTAGTTCGACTAGCGGGAGCTACGATGAGCAGTTCTTC. Its translation is CASSSTSGSYDEQFF.

J is TRBJ2-3 and V is TRBV7-2; weak D call: TRBD1 (7 bases). The V end was cut by 1 base, the J end by 4 bases, with 12 bases between. Per the germline V gene, CDR1 is SGHTA and CDR2 is FQGNSA. The CDR3 runs 15 residues. The CDR3 nucleotides read TGTGCCAGCAGCTTAGAGGGCAGGGGGGCAGATACGCAGTATTTT. It yields the protein CASSLEGRGADTQYF.